The rows below give T cell receptor beta chains drawn from one sample of a study of blood T cell repertoires in COVID-19. This table comes from immunoSEQ multiplex PCR, and its TCRdb copy is limited to in-frame clones, with some not included. The sample has approximately 360,000 clones, roughly 87% seen once. Sequenced input: PBMCs or T cells enriched from blood (not recorded which). The receptors were gathered from a woman aged 50 to 65 who had recovered from COVID-19. Each CDR3 is given with its conserved first and last residue. The order of the fields is clone size, D gene, J gene, V gene, CDR3 DNA, CDR3 protein. The D gene is left open where the match is weak. Only some rows state a clone size, as once, few, many or a class for expanded clones.

>once|.|TRBJ1-5|TRBV18
TGTGCCAGCTCACCAGGGGCGAGCAATCAGCCCCAGCATTTT
CASSPGASNQPQHF
>.|TRBD2|TRBJ2-1|TRBV7-3
TGTGCCAGCAGCTTAACGGCAAGCGGGGGCTACAATGAGCAGTTCTTC
CASSLTASGGYNEQFF
>.|TRBD2|TRBJ2-3|TRBV6-6
TGTGCCAGCAGGGGACTAGCGGGACCGACAGATACGCAGTATTTT
CASRGLAGPTDTQYF
>.|.|TRBJ2-1|TRBV5-1
TGCGCCAGCAGCTTGGCTGTCGGGACTGGCCTTGGTAACAATGAGCAGTTCTTC
CASSLAVGTGLGNNEQFF
>.|.|TRBJ1-1|TRBV3-1/TRBV3-2
TGTGCCAGCAGCCAAGGTCGGGTGGAAACTGAAGCTTTCTTT
CASSQGRVETEAFF
>.|TRBD1|TRBJ2-2|TRBV7-3
TGTGCCAGCAGCCCCCGGCCACTCCAGGGGGCCAACACCGGGGAGCTGTTTTTT
CASSPRPLQGANTGELFF
>once|.|TRBJ2-1|TRBV15
TGTGCCACCAGCGAAGGTTGGACACGGTCCTACAATGAGCAGTTCTTC
CATSEGWTRSYNEQFF
>.|TRBD1|TRBJ1-1|TRBV4-2
TGTGCCAGCAGCCCGGACAGGGGGATAGGCACTGAAGCTTTCTTT
CASSPDRGIGTEAFF
>few|TRBD1|TRBJ2-2|TRBV5-1
TGCGCCAGCAGCTTGATCCCAGGGGGTAGCGGGGAGCTGTTTTTT
CASSLIPGGSGELFF
>.|.|TRBJ1-3|TRBV5-5
TGTGCCAGCAGCTCAACGCCGGGTACAGGAAACACCATATATTTT
CASSSTPGTGNTIYF
>few|.|TRBJ1-4|TRBV10-3
TGTGCCATCAGTGACGTGAGGGGGGAAAAACTGTTTTTT
CAISDVRGEKLFF
>.|.|TRBJ1-1|TRBV7-3
TGTGCCAGCAGCTTGTGGAGGGAGGACACTGAAGCTTTCTTT
CASSLWREDTEAFF
>.|TRBD2|TRBJ2-7|TRBV4-3
TGCGCCAGCAGCCAAGTCGGGGTAGCGGGAGCTCGGGAGCAGTACTTC
CASSQVGVAGAREQYF
>.|TRBD1|TRBJ1-2|TRBV7-9
TGTGCCAGCAGCCTGACTGGGCCGGGACAGCGCTATGGCTACACCTTC
CASSLTGPGQRYGYTF
>.|.|TRBJ1-3|TRBV6-5
TGTGCCAGCAGAACGACAGTGGTTGGAAACACCATATATTTT
CASRTTVVGNTIYF
>.|TRBD1|TRBJ2-2|TRBV6-5
TGTGCCAGCAGGGGGACAGGGGCGAACACCGGGGAGCTGTTTTTT
CASRGTGANTGELFF
>.|.|TRBJ1-1|TRBV5-1
TGCGCCAGCAGCCCTACAGGGCGGACTGAAGCTTTCTTT
CASSPTGRTEAFF
>.|TRBD1|TRBJ1-5|TRBV15
TGTGCCACCAGCAGGGACAGGTCCGTTCGGCCCCAGCATTTT
CATSRDRSVRPQHF
>.|.|TRBJ1-4|TRBV7-8
TGTGCCAGCAAGAGGGAAAGGCATGAAAAACTGTTTTTT
CASKRERHEKLFF